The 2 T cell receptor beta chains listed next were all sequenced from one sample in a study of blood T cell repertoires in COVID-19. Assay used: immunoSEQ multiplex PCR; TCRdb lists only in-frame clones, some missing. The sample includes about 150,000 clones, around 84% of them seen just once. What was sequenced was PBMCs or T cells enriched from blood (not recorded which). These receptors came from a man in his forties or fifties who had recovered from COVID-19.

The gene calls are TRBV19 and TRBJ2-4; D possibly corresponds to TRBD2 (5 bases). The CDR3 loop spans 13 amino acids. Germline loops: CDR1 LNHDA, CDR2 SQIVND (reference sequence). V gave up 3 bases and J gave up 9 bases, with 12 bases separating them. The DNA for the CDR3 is TGTGCCAGTAGTATCGAGGGATTGGGCATTCAGTACTTC. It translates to CASSIEGLGIQYF. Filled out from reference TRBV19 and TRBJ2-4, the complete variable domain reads DGGITQSPKYLFRKEGQNVTLSCEQNLNHDAMYWYRQDPGQGLRLIYYSQIVNDFQKGDIAEGYSVSREKKESFPLTVTSAQKNPTAFYLCASSIEGLGIQYFGAGTRLSVL.

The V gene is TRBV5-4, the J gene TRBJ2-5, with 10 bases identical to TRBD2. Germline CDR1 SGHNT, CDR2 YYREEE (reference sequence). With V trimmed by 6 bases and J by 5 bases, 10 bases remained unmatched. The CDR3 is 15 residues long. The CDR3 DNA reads TGTGCCAGCAAAATGGAGCGGGGGGGCAGGGAGACCCAGTACTTC. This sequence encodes CASKMERGGRETQYF.